This T cell receptor (beta chain) was captured by sequencing in a study of tumor-infiltrating lymphocytes in primary liver carcinoma. Study-wide points: Tumor tissue displayed a significantly greater top-250-clone fraction than blood (p = 0.039).

Comment on this clonotype: Its matching antigen is unknown.

For each extraction, RNA and DNA were obtained together from approximately 20-30 mg of unsorted bulk tissue. Sampling of every tumor involved five separate regions. These included the tumor centre. TCR beta cDNA was prepared out of approximately 470 ng total RNA by means of a constant-region primer. Generation of the TCR beta libraries relied on three nested multiplex PCR rounds using slightly modified ARM-PCR. The opening two PCR rounds, ten to eleven cycles each, paired TRBV1-TRBV30 forward primers with a C-beta reverse primer. TCRdb used MiXCR to reprocess the multiplex PCR reads, holding one entry per CDR3 protein. In the table there are fewer than 200,000 distinct CDR3 sequences, approximately 86% of which are singletons. V was trimmed by 4 bases and J by 6 bases, leaving 14 bases between them. Germline assignment: CDR1 SQVTM and CDR2 ANQGSEA. The CDR3 extends over 13 amino acids.

The chain carries TRBV29-1 and TRBJ2-3, with D possibly TRBD2 on 6 matching bases. Sequencing used tumor tissue from primary liver carcinoma. This clonotype was sampled from a man aged 35-49 years with primary liver carcinoma and hepatitis B virus infection. The CDR3 loop reads CSVGTGVYDTQYF. The CDR3 DNA reads as TGCAGCGTTGGCACGGGAGTGTATGATACGCAGTATTTT.